The 27 T cell receptor beta chains reported below all come from one sample, sequenced in a study of T cell repertoires in cytomegalovirus infection. No antigen has been assigned to these receptors. A single record per CDR3 protein comes from TCRdb applying MiXCR to the reads. The sample yields about 700,000 distinct CDR3 sequences, about 33% seen once. Sequenced here: cultured PBMCs, sampled from culture after CMV antigen stimulation. These receptors came from a human donor in good health (CMV status not recorded). Some clones in this sample may be carry-over from other donors' samples.

The V gene is TRBV20-1, the J gene TRBJ2-4; D unresolved. CDR3 length: 13 amino acids. Germline V CDR1 and CDR2: DFQATT, SNEGSKA (reference sequence). V shed 4 bases and J shed 0 bases, with 7 bases lying between them. The CDR3 region is CSANTLAKNIQYF. The CDR3 DNA reads as TGCAGTGCTAATACCCTAGCCAAAAACATTCAGTACTTC.

A few counts support this clonotype. V gene TRBV6-2 or TRBV6-3 combines with J gene TRBJ2-1, with 9 bases aligning to TRBD2. After removal of 8 bases from V and 2 bases from J, the junction contained 10 bases not matched to a gene. CDR3 length equals 16 residues. CDR1 and CDR2 from the germline V gene are MNHEY and SVGEGT. Here the CDR3 reads CASEGAGGLTYNEQFF. The DNA for the CDR3 is TGTGCCAGCGAAGGGGCGGGAGGGTTGACCTACAATGAGCAGTTCTTC.

V gene TRBV18 combines with J gene TRBJ2-3; tentative D call: TRBD1 (5 bases). Trimming shortened V by 4 bases and J by 2 bases, and 13 bases separated the two germline ends. This CDR3 contains 15 residues. Looked up from germline, CDR1 is KGHSH and CDR2 is LQKENI. In DNA, the CDR3 is TGTGCCAGCTCACTTTCGACAGCGTCCACAGATACGCAGTATTTT. It yields the protein CASSLSTASTDTQYF.

This clonotype was picked up one time. This chain links TRBV6-8 with TRBJ1-5; 8 bases map to TRBD1. Germline V gene sequence: CDR1 MNHGY, CDR2 SAAAGT. The CDR3 is 14 amino acids. V was clipped by 6 bases and J by 5 bases; unmatched bases: 6. The CDR3 region is CASRTGQGDQPQHF. The CDR3 nucleotides read TGTGCCAGCAGAACCGGACAGGGTGATCAGCCCCAGCATTTT.

The chain employs TRBV4-1 and TRBJ2-3, with D unclear. The CDR3 extends over 14 amino acids. The V gene lost 4 bases and the J gene lost 1 base, with 9 bases spanning the gap. In germline, CDR1 is MGHRA, CDR2 YSYEKL. CDR3 region: CASSPEQGTDTQYF. The CDR3, as DNA: TGCGCCAGCAGCCCCGAGCAGGGCACAGATACGCAGTATTTT.

This clonotype was seen a handful of times. V and J are TRBV14 and TRBJ1-2, with D possibly being TRBD1 (6 bases). There are 15 residues in the CDR3. The germline V gene encodes CDR1 SGHDN and CDR2 FVKESK. With 4 bases removed from V and 2 bases from J, the gap between germline ends came to 14 bases. The CDR3 is CASSRTTGTNYGYTF. The CDR3 DNA reads as TGTGCCAGCAGCCGAACAACAGGGACCAACTATGGCTACACCTTC.

The chain joins TRBV20-1 to TRBJ2-1; no clear D gene. From germline, CDR1 is DFQATT and CDR2 SNEGSKA (reference sequence). V lost 6 bases to trimming and J lost 12 bases, with 15 bases between them. This CDR3 is built from 11 residues. This chain's CDR3 is CSAQYSRVQFF. The CDR3 DNA follows: TGCAGTGCCCAATATTCCCGGGTGCAGTTCTTC.

CDR3 region: CASSLMLAKNIQYF. The CDR3 bases are TGTGCCAGCAGTTTGATGTTAGCCAAAAACATTCAGTACTTC. V and J are TRBV12-3 or TRBV12-4 and TRBJ2-4; D ambiguous. The CDR3 spans 14 residues. Trimming cost V 3 bases and J 0 bases, with 6 bases left between them.

This clonotype appeared a few times. The gene calls are TRBV6-4 and TRBJ1-5; weak D call: TRBD1 (6 bases). The germline V gene encodes CDR1 MRHNA and CDR2 SNTAGT. V shed 8 bases and J shed 3 bases, with 14 bases lying between them. The CDR3 loop spans 14 amino acids. The CDR3 here is CASGEDRLNQPQHF. CDR3 in DNA: TGTGCCAGCGGAGAGGACAGACTCAATCAGCCCCAGCATTTT.

The chain is built from TRBV11-2 and TRBJ2-1, with TRBD2 matching over 9 bases. Trimming removed 3 bases from V and 6 bases from J; junction bases left unmatched: 12. The CDR3 covers 17 residues. Per germline, CDR1 SGHAT and CDR2 FQNNGV. DNA for the CDR3: TGTGCCAGCAGCTTCTGGGGCGGGGGGGGGCCTGGCAATGAGCAGTTCTTC. Protein: CASSFWGGGGPGNEQFF. The complete variable domain, with remaining parts taken from reference TRBV11-2 and TRBJ2-1, reads EAGVAQSPRYKIIEKRQSVAFWCNPISGHATLYWYQQILGQGPKLLIQFQNNGVVDDSQLPKDRFSAERLKGVDSTLKIQPAKLEDSAVYLCASSFWGGGGPGNEQFFGPGTRLTVL.

J is TRBJ1-2 and V is TRBV11-2; TRBD1 matches 7 bases. The V segment lost 6 bases and the J segment 4 bases; nucleotides outside the gene matches: 17. The length of the CDR3 is 17 residues. Per germline, CDR1 SGHAT and CDR2 FQNNGV. The CDR3 spells CASRPIRRQGGSYGYTF. Written as DNA, the CDR3 is TGTGCCAGCAGACCGATCCGGAGACAGGGAGGAAGCTATGGCTACACCTTC. Full variable domain (remainder filled in from reference TRBV11-2 and TRBJ1-2): EAGVAQSPRYKIIEKRQSVAFWCNPISGHATLYWYQQILGQGPKLLIQFQNNGVVDDSQLPKDRFSAERLKGVDSTLKIQPAKLEDSAVYLCASRPIRRQGGSYGYTFGSGTRLTVV.

In this sample, this clonotype turned up once. The J gene is TRBJ2-7, the V gene TRBV10-3, with 8 bases matching TRBD1. Trimming cost V 2 bases and J 4 bases; bases outside gene matches: 1. This CDR3 is built from 13 residues. CDR1 and CDR2 (germline): ENHRY, SYGVKD. The CDR3 bases are TGTGCCATCAGTGAGGGACAGGGTTACGAGCAGTACTTC. As protein: CAISEGQGYEQYF.

The chain has TRBV3-1 and TRBJ2-1, with D possibly being TRBD1 (5 bases). The CDR3 has 16 amino acids. Germline V CDR1 and CDR2: LGHDT, YNNKEL (reference sequence). The V gene lost 3 bases and the J gene lost 1 base, with 13 bases spanning the gap. Here the CDR3 DNA reads TGTGCCAGCAGCCAGGGGCTCGGGCGGTCCTACAATGAGCAGTTCTTC. Protein: CASSQGLGRSYNEQFF.

Only a few counts were recorded for this clonotype. V usage is TRBV15 and J usage is TRBJ2-1; TRBD2 is a possible D gene (6 bases). This CDR3 spans 15 amino acids. Trimming left V 5 bases short and J 9 bases short, with 20 bases between. Germline CDR1 LNHNV, CDR2 YYDKDF (reference sequence). In DNA, the CDR3 is TGTGCCACCAGCGCCAACCGGGACTTTGGGGGTGAGCAGTTCTTC. Its translation is CATSANRDFGGEQFF.

The V and J genes are TRBV7-2 and TRBJ1-6; D is perhaps TRBD1 (6 bases). Germline V gives CDR1 SGHTA, CDR2 FQGNSA. V gave up 1 base and J gave up 11 bases, with 9 bases separating them. The CDR3 sequence is 13 residues long. The CDR3 is CASSLGQVAPLHF. The DNA for the CDR3 is TGTGCCAGCAGCTTAGGACAGGTAGCACCCCTCCACTTT.

This clonotype was observed a few times. The chain joins TRBV6-6 to TRBJ2-2; TRBD1 is a possible D gene (6 bases). V gave up 3 bases and J gave up 6 bases, with 11 bases separating them. The CDR3 runs to 14 residues. The germline gives CDR1 MNHNY, CDR2 SVGAGI (reference sequence). The CDR3 sequence is CASSYLSGAGELFF. The DNA for the CDR3 is TGTGCCAGCAGTTATCTCTCAGGGGCCGGGGAGCTGTTTTTT.

This clonotype occurred many times. This chain connects TRBV7-8 to TRBJ1-5; no clear D. Trimming removed 5 bases from V and 0 bases from J, with 26 bases in between. The CDR3 consists of 20 residues. Per germline, CDR1 SGHVS and CDR2 FQNEAQ. The chain's CDR3 is CASSRTGSRGYTYSNQPQHF. For the CDR3, the DNA is TGTGCCAGCAGCCGTACCGGGTCCCGAGGGTATACGTATAGCAATCAGCCCCAGCATTTT.

The rearrangement uses TRBV6-1 and TRBJ2-7; 7 bases align to TRBD2. CDR3 length: 14 residues. With 7 bases clipped from V and 5 bases from J, the junction kept 11 bases outside the gene matches. Looked up from germline, CDR1 is MNHNS and CDR2 is SASEGT. The CDR3 nucleotides read TGTGCCAGCACAGCGGCGGGAGTAGTAAACGAGCAGTACTTC. Translation: CASTAAGVVNEQYF.

The CDR3 sequence: CASSLDPLDNEQFF. The CDR3 nucleotides are TGTGCCAGCAGCTTAGACCCCCTGGACAATGAGCAGTTCTTC. This chain connects TRBV7-2 to TRBJ2-1; D call uncertain. V lost 1 base, J lost 5 bases, and 9 bases lay in between. Germline CDR1 SGHTA, CDR2 FQGNSA. This CDR3 comprises 14 residues.

The genes are TRBV7-6 and TRBJ2-1, with no clear D. The CDR3 is 12 amino acids. V lost 3 bases and J lost 10, with 10 bases in between. Germline V gives CDR1 SGHVS, CDR2 FNYEAQ. CDR3: CASSFKVREQFF. The CDR3 DNA is TGTGCCAGCAGCTTTAAGGTTCGGGAGCAGTTCTTC.

The chain employs TRBV2 and TRBJ1-5; D is unresolved. V lost 6 bases to trimming and J lost 7 bases, with 13 bases between them. The germline gives CDR1 SNHLY, CDR2 FYNNEI. This CDR3 comprises 13 residues. The CDR3 nucleotides read TGTGCCAGCAGCCCGGAGGCCGGGCAGCCCCAGCATTTT. This encodes CASSPEAGQPQHF.

The chain employs TRBV27 and TRBJ2-7, with D perhaps matching TRBD1 (5 bases). V was clipped by 5 bases and J by 3 bases, with 11 bases between them. The V gene's germline CDR1 is MNHEY and CDR2 SMNVEV (reference sequence). This CDR3 contains 13 residues. DNA for the CDR3: TGTGCCAGCAGTCGACAGCCGTTCTACGAGCAGTACTTC. Translating gives CASSRQPFYEQYF.

The CDR3 sequence is CASALNPYNEQFF. The DNA of the CDR3 is TGTGCTAGTGCCCTCAACCCGTACAATGAGCAGTTCTTC. J is TRBJ2-1 and V is TRBV12-5, with D uncertain. The CDR3 is made up of 13 amino acids. The V end was cut by 7 bases, the J end by 4 bases, with 11 bases between. CDR1 LGHNT and CDR2 FRNRAP come from the germline V gene.

This chain links TRBV7-8 with TRBJ1-2, with D tentatively TRBD1 (6 bases). CDR1 and CDR2 (germline): SGHVS, FQNEAQ. V gave up 5 bases and J gave up 4 bases, with 17 bases separating them. This CDR3 comprises 15 residues. CDR3 protein: CASSPRTAATYGYTF. The CDR3 coding sequence is TGTGCCAGCAGCCCTCGGACAGCCGCTACCTATGGCTACACCTTC. Full variable domain (outside the CDR3, taken from reference TRBV7-8 and TRBJ1-2): GAGVSQSPRYKVAKRGQDVALRCDPISGHVSLFWYQQALGQGPEFLTYFQNEAQLDKSGLPSDRFFAERPEGSVSTLKIQRTQQEDSAVYLCASSPRTAATYGYTFGSGTRLTVV.

This clonotype was counted between two and nine times. The chain joins TRBV20-1 to TRBJ2-3; 11 positions match TRBD2. The V gene's germline CDR1 is DFQATT and CDR2 SNEGSKA (reference sequence). The CDR3 runs 14 residues. The trim removed 5 bases at V and 4 bases at J, leaving 5 bases unmatched. In nucleotides, the CDR3 is TGCAGTGCTCAACTAGCGGGAGTATCAGATACGCAGTATTTT. As protein: CSAQLAGVSDTQYF.

This clonotype showed up just a few times. The gene calls are TRBV5-1 and TRBJ2-5; 11 bases agree with TRBD2. V lost 0 bases and J lost 4; bases outside the gene matches: 8. The CDR3 has 17 residues. Germline V gene sequence: CDR1 SGHRS, CDR2 YFSETQ. Here the CDR3 DNA reads TGCGCCAGCAGCTTGGTACTAGCGGGAGACCCACGAGAGACCCAGTACTTC. Encoded protein: CASSLVLAGDPRETQYF.

V gene TRBV19 combines with J gene TRBJ2-7, with 7 positions matching TRBD1. CDR3 size: 14 residues. The trim removed 7 bases at V and 3 bases at J, leaving 9 bases unmatched. The germline V gene encodes CDR1 LNHDA and CDR2 SQIVND (reference sequence). CDR3 in amino acids: CASKRDSTNYEQYF. The CDR3 nucleotides read TGTGCCAGTAAGAGGGACAGTACTAACTACGAGCAGTACTTC. Based on the CDR3 plus reference TRBV19 and TRBJ2-7, the full variable domain is DGGITQSPKYLFRKEGQNVTLSCEQNLNHDAMYWYRQDPGQGLRLIYYSQIVNDFQKGDIAEGYSVSREKKESFPLTVTSAQKNPTAFYLCASKRDSTNYEQYFGPGTRLTVT.